Reported below is one T cell receptor (beta chain). Antigen: not known. The data were taken from a study of T cells in Graves' hyperthyroidism and ophthalmopathy. Study outcomes and limitations: Blood held most thyroid clonotypes expanded above 0.001 frequency.

Amplified regions were TCR beta CDR3 sequences from RNA transcripts. TCR CDR3 underwent first-round RT-PCR with the HTBI primer set. TCRdb analysed the multiplex PCR reads with MiXCR anew, one entry per CDR3 protein. The data show around 400,000 distinct CDR3 sequences, with approximately 16% seen just once and roughly a fifth held by the top ten. Germline V lookup: CDR1 MNHEY, CDR2 SVGAGI. This CDR3 contains 16 residues. V was trimmed by 2 bases and J by 6 bases, leaving 17 bases between them. The rearrangement links TRBV6-5 to TRBJ1-3; a possible D gene is TRBD1 (6 bases). The sequence derives from a woman aged 60-75 years with Graves' ophthalmopathy. Sample: blood. CDR3 sequence (DNA): TGTGCCAGCAGTTACGCGGCAGGGGATCGGGTAAACACCATATATTTT. It specifies CASSYAAGDRVNTIYF.